This T cell receptor (beta chain) was captured in a study of shared clonotypes between healthy human individuals. CDR1 LGHNA and CDR2 YNFKEQ come from the germline V gene. The CDR3 extends over 14 amino acids. Trimming shortened V by 4 bases and J by 7 bases, and 13 bases separated the two germline ends. Assay used: immunoSEQ multiplex PCR; TCRdb lists only in-frame clones, some missing. The sample records about 2.4 million clones, 85% to 95% being singletons. Sequencing used naive CD4+ T cells sorted from blood. Documented subset: CD45RA+ positively selected. This chain joins TRBV4-2 and TRBJ2-2, with TRBD2 as a possible D gene (7 bases). This receptor was taken from a man aged 18 to 29 in good health. The CDR3 is CASSRGGPIGELFF. DNA of the CDR3: TGTGCCAGCAGCCGGGGGGGGCCCATCGGGGAGCTGTTTTTT.